The 24 T cell receptor beta chains in this list originate from one sample, sequenced in a study of identical twins. TCRdb analysed the 5' RACE reads with MiXCR anew, one entry per CDR3 protein. This table has approximately 1.8 million distinct CDR3 sequences, under 35% appearing once. Sequencing used cord blood. These receptors were obtained from a newborn girl in good health.

The chain joins TRBV7-8 to TRBJ1-4; D not resolved. Germline loops: CDR1 SGHVS, CDR2 FQNEAQ. The CDR3 is 14 amino acids. V was cut by 5 bases and J by 5 bases, with 12 bases left in between. The CDR3 DNA follows: TGTGCCAGCAGCATAACACGTAGAAATGAAAAACTGTTTTTT. As protein: CASSITRRNEKLFF.

This clonotype showed up just a few times. The rearrangement uses TRBV5-6 and TRBJ1-1; D is undetermined. Trimming took 2 bases from V and 10 from J, leaving 15 bases between them. This CDR3 contains 13 residues. Germline loops: CDR1 SGHDT, CDR2 YYEEEE. For the CDR3, the DNA is TGTGCCAGCAGCTTAATCGGGGAGCGGCGAGCTTTCTTT. Translation: CASSLIGERRAFF. The entire variable domain, with the rest obtained from reference TRBV5-6 and TRBJ1-1, is as follows: DAGVTQSPTHLIKTRGQQVTLRCSPKSGHDTVSWYQQALGQGPQFIFQYYEEEERQRGNFPDRFSGHQFPNYSSELNVNALLLGDSALYLCASSLIGERRAFFGQGTRLTVV.

As to this clonotype: A much larger clone lies a single base off, so this may be a read error. The chain is built from TRBV5-1 and TRBJ2-1; D is unresolved. In germline, CDR1 is SGHRS, CDR2 YFSETQ. The CDR3 consists of 13 residues. Trimming pared 0 bases from V and 6 bases from J, leaving 7 bases between. The CDR3 DNA reads as TGCGCCAGCAGCTTGGACACCTCCAATGAGCAGTTCTTC. Amino acids: CASSLDTSNEQFF.

This clonotype turned up a few times. The V call is TRBV2, the J call TRBJ2-3, with TRBD2 matching 7 bases. The CDR3 consists of 14 residues. Germline-derived CDR1 and CDR2 are SNHLY and FYNNEI. V lost 9 bases, J lost 4 bases, and 10 bases stayed unmatched. Here the CDR3 reads CASFLGTIPDTQYF. In nucleotides, the CDR3 is TGTGCCAGTTTTTTAGGGACTATACCAGATACGCAGTATTTT.

This clonotype was counted many times. A read error may produce the germline difference seen at one junction end. DNA of the CDR3: TGTGCCAGCAGCTTAGGCAGCCTTAACTATGGCTACACCTTC. Translation: CASSLGSLNYGYTF. The chain combines TRBV5-1 with TRBJ1-2, with D uncertain. CDR3 length: 14 residues. Germline V gene sequence: CDR1 SGHRS, CDR2 YFSETQ.

J is TRBJ2-1 and V is TRBV12-3 or TRBV12-4; 12 bases are a match to TRBD2. J was trimmed by 9 bases and V by 6 bases; bases with no gene match: 12. The CDR3 length is 16 residues. CDR3 sequence: CASSGLAGRVNREQFF. CDR3 nucleotide sequence: TGTGCCAGCAGCGGACTAGCGGGGAGGGTCAATCGTGAGCAGTTCTTC.

The gene calls are TRBV20-1 and TRBJ2-6, with no clear D. There are 16 residues in the CDR3. Germline loops: CDR1 DFQATT, CDR2 SNEGSKA (reference sequence). V was clipped by 5 bases and J by 0 bases, with 14 bases between them. CDR3: CSAFGPLHSGANVLTF. In DNA form, the CDR3 reads TGCAGTGCTTTTGGGCCGCTACACTCTGGGGCCAACGTCCTGACTTTC.

The rearrangement joins TRBV9 to TRBJ2-3; D might be TRBD2 (6 bases). Germline V CDR1 and CDR2: SGDLS, YYNGEE. The ends were cut back, 0 bases at V and 4 bases at J, with 12 bases in the middle. The CDR3 runs to 15 residues. The chain's CDR3 is CASSVGLVIADTQYF. The CDR3 nucleotides read TGTGCCAGCAGCGTAGGACTAGTAATCGCAGATACGCAGTATTTT.

This clonotype has a handful of counts. V gene TRBV5-1 combines with J gene TRBJ2-7, with 7 bases fitting TRBD2. There are 13 residues in the CDR3. Germline V gene data show CDR1 as SGHRS and CDR2 as YFSETQ. The V segment lost 4 bases and the J segment 2 bases; nucleotides outside the gene matches: 3. In DNA form, the CDR3 reads TGCGCCAGCAGCGGGACTACCCCCTACGAGCAGTACTTC. It is translated as CASSGTTPYEQYF.

Concerning this clonotype: The junction departs from germline at one end; a sequencing error may be responsible. The chain has TRBV7-6 and TRBJ2-1; perhaps TRBD2 as D (5 bases). The CDR3 has 17 residues. Germline assignment: CDR1 SGHVS and CDR2 FNYEAQ. The CDR3 here is CASGLASLGSTYNEQFF. CDR3 coding DNA: TGTGCCAGCGGCTTAGCGTCACTTGGGTCTACTTACAATGAGCAGTTCTTC.

With regard to this clonotype: This may be a read error: a much more frequent sequence differs by one nucleotide. This chain links TRBV28 with TRBJ2-1; maybe TRBD1 (6 bases). This CDR3 comprises 16 residues. Trimming cost V 6 bases and J 10 bases, with 25 bases left between them. Looked up from germline, CDR1 is MDHEN and CDR2 is SYDVKM. CDR3 amino acids: CASRQTGSQGIYEQFF. Written as DNA, the CDR3 is TGTGCCAGCAGGCAAACCGGAAGCCAGGGGATCTACGAGCAGTTCTTC.

This sequence joins TRBV7-2 and TRBJ2-7, with D tentatively TRBD2 (5 bases). Germline-derived CDR1 and CDR2 are SGHTA and FQGNSA. This CDR3 contains 15 residues. Trimming left V 0 bases short and J 1 base short, with 10 bases between. CDR3 protein: CASSLARLASYEQYF. CDR3 nucleotide sequence: TGTGCCAGCAGCTTAGCTCGGCTAGCTTCCTACGAGCAGTACTTC.

V and J are TRBV6-1 and TRBJ2-4, with TRBD1 matching over 9 bases. The better agreement between TRBJ2-7 and the DNA end casts doubt on the J call. The germline gives CDR1 MNHNS, CDR2 SASEGT. The CDR3 totals 18 residues. The CDR3 loop is CASSHGGQGLTFPYEQYF. CDR3 DNA: TGTGCCAGCAGCCACGGGGGACAGGGCCTTACATTTCCCTACGAGCAGTACTTC.

V and J are TRBV6-1 and TRBJ2-1; 8 bases align to TRBD2. CDR3 length equals 16 residues. V lost 1 base, J lost 10 bases, and 12 bases stayed unmatched. Looked up from germline, CDR1 is MNHNS and CDR2 is SASEGT. This CDR3 is CASSEEVAGTHYEQFF. CDR3 DNA: TGTGCCAGCAGTGAAGAGGTAGCGGGGACTCACTACGAGCAGTTCTTC.

CDR3 nucleotide sequence: TGTGCCAGCAGGCCAGCGCGGGGGAGCTCCTACAATGAGCAGTTCTTC. This sequence encodes CASRPARGSSYNEQFF. V usage is TRBV3-1 and J usage is TRBJ2-1, with TRBD2 matching 7 bases. The junction had 8 bases not matched to a gene; V was cut back by 6 bases and J by 0 bases. The CDR3 spans 16 residues. Germline CDR1 reads LGHDT; CDR2 reads YNNKEL (reference sequence).

On this clonotype itself: The likely explanation is a read error, given a far larger clone one base away. This chain joins TRBV27 and TRBJ1-2; TRBD1 might be the D (6 bases). Germline values: CDR1 MNHEY, CDR2 SMNVEV (reference sequence). The CDR3 consists of 12 residues. Trimming took off 4 bases at V and 7 bases at J, with 10 bases between the two ends. The CDR3 is CASSSGHCGYTF. The CDR3 DNA sequence: TGTGCCAGCAGTTCGGGACACTGTGGCTACACCTTC.

This clonotype was counted between two and nine times. This chain links TRBV20-1 with TRBJ2-7; D perhaps matches TRBD1 (6 bases). The CDR3 is 14 amino acids. Germline CDR1 DFQATT, CDR2 SNEGSKA (reference sequence). The V gene lost 5 bases and the J gene lost 0 bases, with 14 bases spanning the gap. CDR3 coding DNA: TGCAGTGCTGCCCCCGACAGGAGCTCCTACGAGCAGTACTTC. Its protein is CSAAPDRSSYEQYF.

This clonotype showed up just a few times. The rearrangement links TRBV6-5 to TRBJ1-2; D uncertain. With 0 bases removed from V and 5 bases from J, the gap between germline ends came to 7 bases. CDR3 size: 13 residues. CDR1 and CDR2 from the germline V gene are MNHEY and SVGAGI. CDR3 sequence: CASSYSKTYGYTF. As DNA, the CDR3 is TGTGCCAGCAGTTACTCTAAGACTTATGGCTACACCTTC.

The V call is TRBV10-3, the J call TRBJ1-2; 7 bases match TRBD1. Germline CDR1 and CDR2: ENHRY and SYGVKD. V was pared by 7 bases and J by 2 bases, with 4 bases of the junction left unmatched. The CDR3 sequence is 13 residues long. CDR3 in amino acids: CAITPGQNYGYTF. Written as DNA, the CDR3 is TGTGCCATCACCCCGGGACAGAACTATGGCTACACCTTC.

The sample holds a few counts of this clonotype. The J gene is TRBJ2-7, the V gene TRBV3-1; 11 nucleotides align to TRBD2. Losses at the gene ends were 5 bases for V and 4 bases for J; bases not matched to a gene: 13. The CDR3 loop spans 17 amino acids. Per the germline V gene, CDR1 is LGHDT and CDR2 is YNNKEL (reference sequence). In DNA, the CDR3 is TGTGCCAGCAGCGGGAAGACTAGCGGGGTGATTAGTTACGAGCAGTACTTC. The encoded protein is CASSGKTSGVISYEQYF.

Details on this clonotype: The junction and the germline gene differ at one end; a read error may be behind it. The V call is TRBV27, the J call TRBJ1-1; a weak D match, TRBD1 (5 bases). CDR1 and CDR2 (germline): MNHEY, SMNVEV (reference sequence). This CDR3 is 15 amino acids long. The CDR3 loop reads CAGSLYQLGTTEAFF. CDR3 in DNA: TGTGCCGGCAGTTTATATCAACTGGGGACCACTGAAGCTTTCTTT.

The V and J genes are TRBV5-4 and TRBJ2-7; no firm D call. The J call could be wrong; TRBJ2-5 is a better fit for the DNA end. The CDR3 covers 13 residues. Looked up from germline, CDR1 is SGHNT and CDR2 is YYREEE (reference sequence). CDR3 coding DNA: TGTGCCAGCAGCTTGAAAACTGCCGGGACCCAGTACTTC. This translates into CASSLKTAGTQYF.

With regard to this clonotype: The CDR3 ends on some other residue instead of the conserved phenylalanine or tryptophan, so this is likely a read error. The gene calls are TRBV5-1 and TRBJ2-1; TRBD2 agrees at 9 bases. With 2 bases clipped from V and 3 bases from J, the junction kept 6 bases outside the gene matches. The CDR3 is 16 amino acids. Germline CDR1 reads SGHRS; CDR2 reads YFSETQ. As DNA, the CDR3 is TGCGCCAGCAGCTTACAAGCGGGAGGAGGCTACAATGAGCAGTTCTTA. Amino acids: CASSLQAGGGYNEQFL.

This clonotype was seen many times. This chain joins TRBV29-1 and TRBJ1-2, with TRBD1 as a possible D gene (6 bases). This CDR3 comprises 11 residues. Germline CDR1 and CDR2: SQVTM and ANQGSEA. The V gene lost 6 bases and the J gene lost 6 bases, with 11 bases spanning the gap. CDR3 protein: CSVVDRDGYTF. DNA for the CDR3: TGCAGCGTCGTGGACAGAGATGGCTACACCTTC.